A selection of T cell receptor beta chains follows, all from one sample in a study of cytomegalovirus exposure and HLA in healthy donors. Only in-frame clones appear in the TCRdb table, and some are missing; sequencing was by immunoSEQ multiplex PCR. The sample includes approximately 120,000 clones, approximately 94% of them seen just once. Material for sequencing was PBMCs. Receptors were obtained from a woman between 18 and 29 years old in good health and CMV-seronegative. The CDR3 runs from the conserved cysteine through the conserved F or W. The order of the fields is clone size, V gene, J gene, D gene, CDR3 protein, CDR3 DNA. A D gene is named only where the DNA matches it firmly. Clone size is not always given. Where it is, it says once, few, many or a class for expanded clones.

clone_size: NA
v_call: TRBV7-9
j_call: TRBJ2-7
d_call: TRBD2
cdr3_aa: CASSLGSGKSYEQYF
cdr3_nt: TGTGCCAGCAGCTTAGGTAGCGGGAAATCCTACGAGCAGTACTTC

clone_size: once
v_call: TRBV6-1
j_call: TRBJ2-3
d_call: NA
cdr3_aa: CASSLWGGRDTQYF
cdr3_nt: TGTGCCAGCAGTCTGTGGGGGGGCAGAGATACGCAGTATTTT

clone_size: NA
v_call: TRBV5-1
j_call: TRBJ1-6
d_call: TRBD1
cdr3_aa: CASSPGQGAALHF
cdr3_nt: TGCGCCAGCAGCCCCGGACAGGGGGCGGCCCTCCACTTT

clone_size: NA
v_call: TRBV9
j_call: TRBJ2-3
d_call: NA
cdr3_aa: CASSVGTGSTDTQYF
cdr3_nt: TGTGCCAGCAGCGTAGGAACAGGGAGCACAGATACGCAGTATTTT

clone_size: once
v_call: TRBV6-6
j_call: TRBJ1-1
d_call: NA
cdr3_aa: CASSYPTAMNTEAFF
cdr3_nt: TGTGCCAGCAGTTACCCGACAGCTATGAACACTGAAGCTTTCTTT

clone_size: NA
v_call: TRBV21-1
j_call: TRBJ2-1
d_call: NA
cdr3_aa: CASSKSSRLAISLEQFF
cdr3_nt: TGTGCCAGCAGCAAATCCTCGAGACTAGCCATATCGCTTGAGCAGTTCTTC

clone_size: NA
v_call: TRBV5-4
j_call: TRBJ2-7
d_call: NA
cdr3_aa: CASSFGQGTYEQYF
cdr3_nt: TGTGCCAGCAGCTTTGGGCAGGGGACCTACGAGCAGTACTTC

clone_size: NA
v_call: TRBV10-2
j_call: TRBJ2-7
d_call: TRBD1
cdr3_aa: CASSEAPTGFPYEQYF
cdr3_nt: TGCGCCAGCAGTGAGGCTCCGACAGGGTTCCCCTACGAGCAGTACTTC

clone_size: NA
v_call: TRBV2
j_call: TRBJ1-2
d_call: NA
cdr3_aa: CASMTGNGYTF
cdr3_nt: TGTGCCAGCATGACCGGGAATGGCTACACCTTC

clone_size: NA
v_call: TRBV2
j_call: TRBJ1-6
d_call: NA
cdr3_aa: CASSETSTFNSPLHF
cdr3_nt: TGTGCCAGCAGTGAAACTAGTACCTTTAATTCACCCCTCCACTTT

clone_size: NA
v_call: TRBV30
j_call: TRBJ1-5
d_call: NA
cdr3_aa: CAWSVQDGQPQHF
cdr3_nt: TGTGCCTGGAGTGTACAGGACGGCCAGCCCCAGCATTTT

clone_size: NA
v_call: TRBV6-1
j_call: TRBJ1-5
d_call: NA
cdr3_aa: CASSERTQPQHF
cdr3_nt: TGTGCCAGCAGTGAGAGAACTCAGCCCCAGCATTTT

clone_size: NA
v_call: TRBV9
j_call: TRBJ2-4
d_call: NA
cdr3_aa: CASSVGEDIQYF
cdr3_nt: TGTGCCAGCAGCGTAGGTGAGGACATTCAGTACTTC

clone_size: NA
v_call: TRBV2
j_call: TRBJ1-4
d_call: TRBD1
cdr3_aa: CASKPATGEYEKLFF
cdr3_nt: TGTGCCAGCAAACCCGCGACAGGGGAGTATGAAAAACTGTTTTTT

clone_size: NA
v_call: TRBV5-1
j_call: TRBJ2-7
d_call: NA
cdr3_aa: CASSLAGESYEQYF
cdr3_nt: TGCGCCAGCAGCTTGGCAGGGGAATCCTACGAGCAGTACTTC

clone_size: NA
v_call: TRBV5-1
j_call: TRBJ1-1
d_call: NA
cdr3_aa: CASSFLGRSTEAFF
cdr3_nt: TGCGCCAGCAGCTTTTTAGGGAGGAGCACTGAAGCTTTCTTT

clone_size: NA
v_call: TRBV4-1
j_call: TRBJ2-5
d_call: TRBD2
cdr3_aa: CASSQVILAEETQYF
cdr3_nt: TGCGCCAGCAGCCAAGTTATACTAGCGGAAGAGACCCAGTACTTC

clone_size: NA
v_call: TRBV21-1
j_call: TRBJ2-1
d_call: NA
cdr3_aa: CASSKDRASGRAEGSYNEQFF
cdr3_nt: TGTGCCAGCAGCAAAGATAGGGCTAGCGGGAGGGCGGAGGGCTCCTACAATGAGCAGTTCTTC

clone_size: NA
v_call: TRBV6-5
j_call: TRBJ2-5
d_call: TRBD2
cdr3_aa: CASTILAGGKETQYF
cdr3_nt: TGTGCCAGCACCATACTAGCGGGGGGGAAAGAGACCCAGTACTTC

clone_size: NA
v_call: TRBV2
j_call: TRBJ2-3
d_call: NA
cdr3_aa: CASKSGLHTDTQYF
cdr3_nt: TGTGCCAGCAAATCGGGACTGCACACAGATACGCAGTATTTT

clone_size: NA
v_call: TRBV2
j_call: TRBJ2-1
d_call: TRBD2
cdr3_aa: CASSVAGGHRSEQFF
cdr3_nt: TGTGCCAGCAGTGTCGCGGGAGGACATCGTAGTGAGCAGTTCTTC

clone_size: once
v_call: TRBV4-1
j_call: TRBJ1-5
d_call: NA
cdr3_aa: CASSPSGGNQPQHF
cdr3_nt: TGCGCCAGCAGCCCTTCGGGGGGCAATCAGCCCCAGCATTTT

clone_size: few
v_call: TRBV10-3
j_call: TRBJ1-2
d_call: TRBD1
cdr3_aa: CAINQGQGASGYTF
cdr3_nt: TGTGCCATCAATCAGGGACAGGGGGCGTCCGGCTACACCTTC

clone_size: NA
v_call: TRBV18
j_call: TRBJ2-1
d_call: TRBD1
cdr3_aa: CASSLDRGHSSYNEQFF
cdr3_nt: TGTGCCAGCTCCCTGGACAGGGGCCATAGCTCCTACAATGAGCAGTTCTTC